This entry is about one TCR beta chain. The data belong to a study of CD8+CD57+ T cells in acquired aplastic anemia. The template used for profiling TCR beta VDJ and CDR3 was genomic DNA. TCRdb used MiXCR to reprocess the reads, holding one entry per CDR3 protein. The data contain tens of thousands of distinct CDR3 sequences, approximately 57% of them singletons. Patients who underwent sequencing had shown CD8+CD57+ cell expansion by flow cytometry. The sequencing sample was made of sorted CD4+, CD8+, or CD8+CD57+ T cells (not recorded which) from PBMCs. This clonotype originated in a human donor with aplastic anemia.

DNA of the CDR3: TGTGCCAGCAGCTCTAGCGGCTCCTACGAGCAGTACTTC. Protein: CASSSSGSYEQYF. V usage is TRBV7-4 and J usage is TRBJ2-7; 7 nucleotides line up with TRBD2. Germline CDR1 is SGHVT and CDR2 is SQSDAQ. V was pared by 4 bases and J by 0 bases, with 0 bases of the junction left unmatched. The CDR3 length is 13 residues.